A selection of T cell receptor beta chains follows, all from one sample in a study of T cells after yellow fever vaccination. A single record per CDR3 protein comes from TCRdb applying MiXCR to the 5' RACE reads. The sample carries almost 30,000 distinct CDR3 sequences, roughly 6.1% recorded once. Sequenced here: PBMCs, either bulk or a sorted T-cell subset (CD4+, CD8+, memory, or dextramer-sorted; not recorded which), sampled on the day of the yellow fever booster vaccination. These receptors were obtained from a man younger than 40 who received the YFV17D yellow fever vaccine. CDR3s leave out the opening cysteine and the closing phenylalanine or tryptophan. Fields, in order: V gene, J gene, CDR3 protein.

v_gene: TRBV30
j_gene: TRBJ2-2
CDR3aa: AWSVPGSTGELF

v_gene: TRBV7-9
j_gene: TRBJ2-1
CDR3aa: ASSLVTSGGLHTYNEQF

v_gene: TRBV2
j_gene: TRBJ2-7
CDR3aa: ASSGRGEQY

v_gene: TRBV20-1
j_gene: TRBJ2-1
CDR3aa: SARDGTTSKHEQF

v_gene: TRBV7-9
j_gene: TRBJ1-1
CDR3aa: ASSLALVGAEAF

v_gene: TRBV7-2
j_gene: TRBJ2-5
CDR3aa: ASSPRTGGGETQY

v_gene: TRBV29-1
j_gene: TRBJ2-7
CDR3aa: SVEALWSNSYEQY

v_gene: TRBV12-3/TRBV12-4
j_gene: TRBJ2-5
CDR3aa: ASSRRQGIGDTQY

v_gene: TRBV10-2
j_gene: TRBJ2-3
CDR3aa: ASSGGLAGVTDTQY

v_gene: TRBV27
j_gene: TRBJ2-7
CDR3aa: ASSRPGTGIYEQY

v_gene: TRBV5-1
j_gene: TRBJ1-1
CDR3aa: ASRRRENTEAF

v_gene: TRBV29-1
j_gene: TRBJ2-1
CDR3aa: SGAAAGGPSEQF

v_gene: TRBV29-1
j_gene: TRBJ2-7
CDR3aa: SVEGPADEQY

v_gene: TRBV5-4
j_gene: TRBJ2-1
CDR3aa: ASSLGTSLNEQF

v_gene: TRBV7-9
j_gene: TRBJ1-4
CDR3aa: ASSLSLGTGFNEKLF

v_gene: TRBV12-3/TRBV12-4
j_gene: TRBJ2-5
CDR3aa: ASSLSLQGPWQETQY

v_gene: TRBV5-6
j_gene: TRBJ2-5
CDR3aa: ASSYRTSGLLRVQETQY

v_gene: TRBV6-2/TRBV6-3
j_gene: TRBJ2-2
CDR3aa: ASRRLANTGELF

v_gene: TRBV20-1
j_gene: TRBJ2-3
CDR3aa: SARGTSGRASTDTQY

v_gene: TRBV7-6
j_gene: TRBJ2-2
CDR3aa: ASSLEASGANTGELF

v_gene: TRBV20-1
j_gene: TRBJ2-7
CDR3aa: SASTGSPEQY

v_gene: TRBV4-2
j_gene: TRBJ2-1
CDR3aa: ASSQEAGSSPWDD